The present T cell receptor beta chain was sequenced within a study of T-cell reconstitution after alpha-beta-depleted transplantation in children. Study observations and caveats: Surviving recipient T cells and thymic progenitors underlay high day-60 TCRbeta diversity in some patients. Reportedly, only several hundred clones from non-depleted graft cells drove alpha-beta T-cell counts at about two months. After one year, T-cell counts and TCRbeta diversity mostly came from new T cells.

This clonotype was counted many times. Its antigen is currently unknown. Trimming took off 2 bases at V and 2 bases at J, with 19 bases between the two ends. This CDR3 has 17 residues. Germline CDR1 KGHSH, CDR2 LQKENI. As it was prepared, the TCRbeta library received unique molecular identifiers. One entry per CDR3 protein results from TCRdb running MiXCR on the PCR reads. The data show over 200,000 distinct CDR3 sequences, with about 8.4% seen just once and approximately 34% held by the top ten. The chain is built from TRBV18 and TRBJ2-7, with a weak D call TRBD2 (6 bases). Sequencing used PBMCs, mostly from graft donor cells, obtained 360 days after TCRalphabeta/CD19-depleted stem cell transplant. The clonotype was recovered from a male patient aged 2 to 10 who had a stem cell transplant for acute myeloid leukemia, so the T cells may come from the graft donor. Here the CDR3 reads CASSPGGEMSGTYEQYV. The CDR3 bases are TGTGCCAGCTCACCAGGCGGGGAAATGAGTGGAACCTACGAGCAGTACGTC.